This entry describes one TCR beta chain. Its antigen is currently unknown. CD4+ T cells that had been cultured provided DNA sequenced with the Oncomine TCR Beta short-read assay. TCRdb recomputed calls from the PCR reads with MiXCR, one row per CDR3 protein. The sample includes roughly 2,700 distinct CDR3 sequences, about 27% of them seen just once. The CDR3 totals 12 residues. CDR1 and CDR2 (germline): LNHDA, SQIVND (reference sequence). Trimming took off 6 bases at V and 4 bases at J, with 7 bases between the two ends. This record belongs to a study of vaccination and CD4 T cells after COVID-19. Study information: Overlapping peptides covering the spike proteins of SARS-CoV-2, HCoV-NL63, HCoV-OC43 and HCoV-229E were added to stimulate cells.

Treatment noted: roughly 11-day PBMC culture with coronavirus spike peptide pools or control peptides (ViraFEST assay). Samples of CD4+ T cells were obtained from the unexposed donor before the COVID-19 pandemic (2011-2018). This receptor was obtained from a human donor in good health. The chain couples TRBV19 to TRBJ1-5; possibly TRBD1 for D (6 bases). The specimen sequenced was CD4+ T cells from blood, cultured in vitro. In DNA form, the CDR3 reads TGTGCCAGTAGACAGGGTAATCAGCCCCAGCATTTT. It codes for CASRQGNQPQHF.